The 9 T cell receptor beta chains below come from one sample, sequenced in a study of tumor and adjacent non-tumor tissue in lung cancer. The library came from three nested PCR rounds adapted from ARM-PCR protocols. Using its own MiXCR run on the multiplex PCR reads, TCRdb lists one record per CDR3 protein. Of 100,000 to 150,000 distinct CDR3 sequences listed, around three fifths are singletons. The template was RNA from unsorted bulk tissue. Sequencing was done on a sample of lung tumor tissue. All receptors derive from a man aged 30-40 years with non-small cell lung cancer.

This clonotype was seen only a few times. A read error may be the cause here, since a much bigger clone is one base away. The chain links TRBV6-1 to TRBJ2-5; possible D gene TRBD2, 7 bases. CDR3 length equals 13 residues. CDR1 and CDR2 from the germline V gene are MNHNS and SASEGT. DNA of the CDR3: TGTGGGATTGGGAGGGGGGACCGCGAGACCCAGTACTTC. It is translated as CGIGRGDRETQYF.

This chain joins TRBV4-2 and TRBJ2-7, with a possible D match to TRBD2 (6 bases). The CDR3 contains 15 residues. The germline CDR1 and CDR2 sequences are LGHNA and YNFKEQ. Trimming shortened V by 2 bases and J by 3 bases, and 14 bases separated the two germline ends. CDR3 in amino acids: CASSQTNGSFYEQYF. The DNA for the CDR3 is TGTGCCAGCAGCCAAACTAACGGGAGCTTCTACGAGCAGTACTTC.

Concerning this clonotype: A much larger clone lies one base from this, so it may be a read error. The chain employs TRBV6-1 and TRBJ2-7; maybe TRBD2 (6 bases). Between the trimmed V and J ends, which lost 4 bases and 1 base, there was a span of 11 bases. There are 14 residues in the CDR3. CDR1 and CDR2 (germline): MNHNS, SASEGT. In nucleotides, the CDR3 is TGTGCCAGCAGTGTCGATGGGGGGTCCTACGAGCAGTACTTC. Its translation: CASSVDGGSYEQYF.

This clonotype was seen many times. The chain couples TRBV6-6 to TRBJ1-1, with D possibly matching TRBD1 (6 bases). The CDR3 consists of 12 residues. The ends were cut back, 7 bases at V and 1 base at J, with 7 bases in the middle. Germline CDR1 reads MNHNY; CDR2 reads SVGAGI (reference sequence). CDR3: CASIRGNTEAFF. The CDR3 nucleotides are TGTGCCAGCATCAGGGGGAACACTGAAGCTTTCTTT.

Regarding this clonotype: A clone one base away is much larger, so this may be a read error. The chain carries TRBV29-1 and TRBJ2-7; D gene uncertain. The CDR3 consists of 12 residues. CDR1 and CDR2 from the germline V gene are SQVTM and ANQGSEA. The CDR3 loop is CSVAQLSYVQYF. CDR3 coding DNA: TGCAGCGTTGCACAGCTCTCCTACGTGCAGTACTTC.

Ten or more counts support this clonotype. This chain connects TRBV4-1 to TRBJ1-3; no definite D call. The CDR3 runs to 15 residues. Germline V gives CDR1 MGHRA, CDR2 YSYEKL. Trimming took off 2 bases at V and 0 bases at J, with 8 bases between the two ends. The CDR3 loop reads CASSQSLSSGNTIYF. The CDR3 bases are TGCGCCAGCAGCCAATCACTCAGCTCTGGAAACACCATATATTTT.

This clonotype was seen repeatedly, ten times or more. The V call is TRBV20-1, the J call TRBJ2-1, with a possible D match to TRBD1 (8 bases). The ends were cut back, 6 bases at V and 2 bases at J, with 17 bases in the middle. CDR1 is DFQATT, CDR2 SNEGSKA, per germline (reference sequence). The CDR3 is 15 amino acids. CDR3 coding DNA: TGCAGTGCGGGGGGGACAGGCAAAGCCTACAATGAGCAGTTCTTC. Translated: CSAGGTGKAYNEQFF.

A remark on this clonotype: One end of the junction does not line up with germline, which may come from a read error. The V gene is TRBV20-1, the J gene TRBJ2-3; no firm D call. This CDR3 region has 13 residues. The germline gives CDR1 DFQATT, CDR2 SNEGSKA (reference sequence). The DNA of the CDR3 is TGCAGTGCTATTGGGATTAGTGTAGATACGCAATATTTT. Its translation is CSAIGISVDTQYF.

The chain uses TRBV6-1 and TRBJ2-5; 7 bases line up with TRBD2. Germline V CDR1 and CDR2: MNHNS, SASEGT. The CDR3 covers 15 residues. Trimming at V came to 5 bases and at J to 10 bases, leaving 16 bases not matched to a gene. The CDR3, as DNA: TGTGCCAGCAGTTACCAGGGAGGGATGGCAGATATCCAGTACTTC. Amino acids: CASSYQGGMADIQYF.